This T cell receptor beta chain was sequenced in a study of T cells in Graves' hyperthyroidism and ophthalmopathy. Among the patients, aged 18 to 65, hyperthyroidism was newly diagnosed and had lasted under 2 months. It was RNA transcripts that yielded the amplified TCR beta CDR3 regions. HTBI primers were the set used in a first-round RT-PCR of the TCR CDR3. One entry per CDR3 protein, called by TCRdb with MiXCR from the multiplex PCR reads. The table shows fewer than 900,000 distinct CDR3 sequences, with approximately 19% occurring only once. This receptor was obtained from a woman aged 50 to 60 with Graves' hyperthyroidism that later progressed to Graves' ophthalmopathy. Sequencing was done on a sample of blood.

The CDR3 nucleotides are TGTGCCTGGAGTGTTAACAGCGACTATGGCTACACCTTC. It specifies CAWSVNSDYGYTF. This chain uses TRBV30 with TRBJ1-2; D unresolved. The CDR3 covers 13 residues. With 0 bases removed from V and 3 bases from J, the gap between germline ends came to 8 bases. Germline loops: CDR1 GTSNPN, CDR2 SVGIG (reference sequence).